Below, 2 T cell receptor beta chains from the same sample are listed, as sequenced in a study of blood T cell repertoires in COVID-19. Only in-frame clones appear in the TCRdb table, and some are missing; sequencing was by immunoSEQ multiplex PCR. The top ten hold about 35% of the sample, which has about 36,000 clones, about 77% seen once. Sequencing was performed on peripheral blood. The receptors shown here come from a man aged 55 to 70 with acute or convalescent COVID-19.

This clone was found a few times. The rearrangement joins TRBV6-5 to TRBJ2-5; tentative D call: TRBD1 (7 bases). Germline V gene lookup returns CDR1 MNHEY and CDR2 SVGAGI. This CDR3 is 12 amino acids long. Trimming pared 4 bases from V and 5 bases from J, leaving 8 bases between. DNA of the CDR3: TGTGCCAGCAGTTCAGGGGGGGAGACCCAGTACTTC. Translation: CASSSGGETQYF.

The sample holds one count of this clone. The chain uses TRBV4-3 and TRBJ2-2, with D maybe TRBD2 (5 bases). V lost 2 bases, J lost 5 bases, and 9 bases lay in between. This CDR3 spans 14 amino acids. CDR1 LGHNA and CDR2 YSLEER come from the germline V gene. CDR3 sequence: CASSQTGETGELFF. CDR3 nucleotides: TGCGCCAGCAGCCAAACCGGGGAAACCGGGGAGCTGTTTTTT.